This T cell receptor beta chain derives from a study of T cells in localized non-small cell lung cancer. Germline CDR1 and CDR2: PRHDT and FYEKMQ (reference sequence). The V and J ends lost 6 bases and 5 bases, in that order; junction bases with no gene match: 4. The CDR3 is made up of 13 amino acids. This clone was recorded once. The antigen is undetermined. Clones were sequenced by immunoSEQ multiplex PCR, and TCRdb holds only the in-frame ones, with some missing. In the table there are fewer than 20,000 clones, around 79% of which are singletons. Regarding the study as a whole: Density of T cells in blood, when higher, went with longer overall survival.

V gene TRBV13 combines with J gene TRBJ1-1; 9 nucleotides line up with TRBD1. This sample comprised peripheral blood, obtained before any cancer treatment. This receptor was obtained from a male donor older than 55 with stage I lung adenocarcinoma. The CDR3 region has the DNA TGTGCCAGCAGGAGACAGGGGGGGACTGAAGCTTTCTTT. This translates into CASRRQGGTEAFF.